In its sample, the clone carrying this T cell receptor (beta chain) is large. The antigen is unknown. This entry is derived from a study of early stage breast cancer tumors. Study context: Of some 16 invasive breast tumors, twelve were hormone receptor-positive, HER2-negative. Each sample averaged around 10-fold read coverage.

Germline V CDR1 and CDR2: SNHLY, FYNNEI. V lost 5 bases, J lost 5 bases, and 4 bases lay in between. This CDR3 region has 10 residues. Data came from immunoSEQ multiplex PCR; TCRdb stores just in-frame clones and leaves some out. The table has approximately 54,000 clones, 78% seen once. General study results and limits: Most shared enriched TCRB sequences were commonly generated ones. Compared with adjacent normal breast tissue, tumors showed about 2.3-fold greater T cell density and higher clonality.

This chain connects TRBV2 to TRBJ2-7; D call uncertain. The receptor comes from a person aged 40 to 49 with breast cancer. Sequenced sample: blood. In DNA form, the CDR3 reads TGTGCCAGCAGTAATGACGAGCAGTACTTC. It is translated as CASSNDEQYF.